This T cell receptor (beta chain) was identified during a study of early T cells in non-severe SARS-CoV-2 infection. Study at large: Investigators sequenced bulk RNA drawn from unsorted whole blood, and chains remained unpaired. Points from the study as a whole: Anti-spike CD8 responses were favored by VDJdb matching, which missed private and CD4 specificities.

This clonotype is classed as medium-sized (0.01 to 0.1%). Its antigen is unidentified. Attached unique molecular identifiers marked individual cDNA molecules. MiXCR was run by TCRdb on the 5' RACE reads, yielding one entry per CDR3 protein. The sample lists about 34,000 distinct CDR3 sequences; 5.5% to 7.5% were seen once. Germline V gene lookup returns CDR1 SGHVS and CDR2 FQNEAQ. V shed 0 bases and J shed 0 bases, with 11 bases lying between them. The CDR3 length is 17 residues. The sample consisted of whole blood. The chain combines TRBV7-8 with TRBJ2-2; D is unresolved. The origin of this receptor is an adult who was a healthcare worker with PCR-confirmed SARS-CoV-2 infection or an uninfected control (not recorded which). The CDR3 is CASSLAAGRPNTGELFF. For the CDR3, the DNA is TGTGCCAGCAGCTTAGCGGCAGGCCGACCGAACACCGGGGAGCTGTTTTTT.